This T cell receptor (beta chain) was sequenced for a study of cytomegalovirus exposure and HLA in healthy donors (TCRdb year 2017). Concerning the study at large: An earlier analysis of under 600 of the donors reported approximately 270 Gb of sequence data and 120 million or so unique TCR beta sequences from 190 million or so T cells. A few DR-DQ haplotypes were treated as single units for association and clustering because of strong linkage in the cohort. Class I and class II HLA loci were covered by the typing at four-digit resolution. All discovery cohort repertoires had been generated on a single sequencing platform. An early release that covered around 590 HLA-typed donors contained about 300 gigabases of sequencing data and roughly 84 million unique TCR sequences. On average, 235,054 unique TCR beta nucleotide sequences were sequenced per donor among 300 to 500 genotyped donors of the cohort, with 15% to 20% of those sequences being non-productive. High-throughput TCR immunosequencing, statistical association of individual TCRs with disease status, and machine learning were combined to predict cytomegalovirus infection status. Alongside the repertoire data, information on donor age, sex, ethnicity and CMV serostatus was compiled. Typing coverage varied by locus: roughly 620-640 donors for A, B, C, DRB1 and DQB1; about 520 for DQA1; approximately 610 for DPA1; around 490 for DPB1. The study aimed to test whether cataloging public T cell receptors could reveal signatures of past pathogen exposure. In the later analysis, no new phenotypic data were used to find candidate immune exposures; instead, reliance was placed on TCR beta sequences and their occurrence across donors. Among the roughly 370 genotyped donors, approximately 76% belonged to the genetic ancestry cluster associated with self-reported Caucasian donors. An earlier analysis of approximately 500 of the donors applied high-throughput TCR beta sequencing to assess whether each TCR beta V gene segment acted as functional or pseudogenic. In addition to the first cohort of several hundred subjects, a separate validation cohort of about 120 different subjects was used. Genome-wide SNP genotypes for about 65% of the 666 donors were used in a later genetic analysis, which treated that subset as a discovery cohort. The study profiled the T cell repertoires of under 700 subjects by immunosequencing and related them to cytomegalovirus serostatus. A later analysis re-examined previously published TCR beta repertoires from several hundred donors and added high-resolution HLA genotyping to investigate patterns of TCR occurrence.

In total, 630 or so healthy bone marrow donors made up the cohort. All cohort members were sampled while nominally healthy, although unrecorded immune exposures were likely present. The donor was CMV seropositive and belonged to the group of 250 to 350 seropositive cohort members. Every donor gave a peripheral blood sample, and the peripheral blood mononuclear cells from that sample were used for TCR beta sequencing. Genomic DNA was extracted from the blood cell samples with the Qiagen DNeasy Blood Extraction Kit. CDR1 and CDR2 are drawn from the germline V gene: SQVTM, ANQGSEA. There are 14 amino acids in the CDR3, from cysteine to phenylalanine inclusive. Solely the CDR3 DNA is kept, with 42 bases framed from the first base. After removal of 6 bases from V and 2 bases from J, the junction retains 10 bases not matched to a gene. General findings and caveats noted by the study authors: The study listed around 160 TCR beta chains as associated with cytomegalovirus. Across donors, most TCR sequences were observed very rarely, whereas some public TCRs were present in many individuals. In a later analysis, HLA-associated TCR beta chains were found to be more clonally expanded and to have lower generation probabilities than equally common non-associated chains. Because some donors lacked HLA typing at each locus, the association tests relied only on the typed subset. A cluster of highly shared sequence variants was judged likely to be a technical artifact of the sequencing pipeline. CMV serostatus was the only immune exposure information available for the cohort. Presence/absence analyses assumed roughly uniform sequencing depth across donors, an assumption that may not hold. In a later genetic analysis, a missense DCLRE1C variant was associated with V-gene and J-gene trimming of TCR beta chains, and the association was replicated in an independent cohort. When HLA alleles, especially DR and DQ, strongly co-occurred, attributing TCR associations to individual alleles was difficult. In a later analysis, TCR association rates were found to vary across HLA loci, with the most associated TCRs seen for DRB1 alleles and the fewest for HLA-C alleles. The cohort was sequenced for TCR beta chains only, and without alpha or paired-chain data the features that could be detected were limited. A later analysis reported that several top co-occurrence clusters appeared linked to parvovirus B19, influenza, CMV and Epstein-Barr virus. A further reported finding was that TCR beta sequences accurately predicted the HLA-A and HLA-B alleles for most subjects in the first cohort. Because counts were too low, seventeen rarely observed V segments, including chromosome 9 orphons, were excluded from the earlier analysis of about 500 of the donors. The authors suggested that the approach could potentially be generalized to other disease states and immunological phenotypes. In an earlier analysis of 500 to 650 of the donors, most TCR beta V segments appeared in productive rearrangements about 90% or about 30% of the time, broadly matching IMGT annotations. In a later analysis, some 17,000 TCR beta sequences were associated with specific HLA alleles at a false discovery rate of 0.05. In a later genetic analysis, fewer N-insertions in productive TCRs were reported among donors in an Asian-associated ancestry cluster than the roughly 640-donor mean. According to a later analysis, most CMV-associated TCR beta chains appeared to be HLA-restricted, and the HLA associations seemed to be driven largely by CMV exposure. Cytomegalovirus status was reported to be diagnosed by the classifier with high specificity and sensitivity in both the original and validation cohorts. A few of the identified cytomegalovirus-associated TCR beta chains were confirmed in vitro to be specific for cytomegalovirus antigens. Linkage disequilibrium might explain the correlated functional status among segregating V segments, but an unknown experimental factor could not be excluded. Some IMGT-functional V segments, including TRBV6-2 and TRBV6-3, could not be distinguished by the 87-base-pair reads and were therefore excluded.

The library was obtained by the immunoSEQ multiplex PCR assay. A mixture of 60 forward primers for TCR Vbeta segments and 13 reverse primers for TCR Jbeta segments was used in the multiplex PCR. A multiplex PCR assay on genomic DNA amplified the CDR3 region of rearranged TCR beta genes. Amplified TCR beta libraries were sequenced as 87-base-pair reads on the Illumina HiSeq System. The paper's processing steps were these. A later analysis tallied around 82 million unique TCR beta chains across the 640 or so repertoires, and about 12 million of those chains were shared by two or more donors. Raw reads were error-corrected and collapsed into unique sequences by a nearest-neighbor algorithm in which closely related sequences were merged to remove PCR and sequencing errors. Alignment of CDR3 sequences to IMGT reference sequences was used to assign V, D and J gene segments. For a sequence to be retained, at least a six-nucleotide match to both a V gene segment and a J gene segment was required. A rearrangement was called productive if the CDR3 had no stop codons and remained in frame with V and J, and every other rearrangement was called non-productive. Following IMGT convention, CDR3 was defined as the stretch from the second conserved V-encoded cysteine to the conserved J-encoded phenylalanine. The earlier analysis of 450 to 750 of the donors excluded any sequence lacking an unambiguous match to a single V gene segment. An earlier analysis of roughly 590 of the donors called V segments functional above 56.7% productive rearrangements and segregating when the between-donor standard deviation exceeded 5%. A statistical classification framework was built to diagnose cytomegalovirus status from the catalog of TCR beta chain sequences. A later analysis assigned V and J genes by comparing TCR nucleotide sequences with IMGT/GENE-DB human TR gene sequences. A later analysis assigned CDR3 sequences and most-parsimonious VDJ recombination scenarios with the TCRdist pipeline. In a later analysis, each TCR beta chain was defined by its CDR3 amino acid sequence together with its V-gene family, and reads without a unique V-gene family were excluded. To address suspected cross-contamination and a sequencing artifact, a later analysis removed some 620 highly shared, low-generation-probability nucleotide sequences. A later analysis calculated a clonal expansion index for each public chain from normalized within-repertoire ranks of inferred template counts. A later analysis computed generation probabilities with a VDJ recombination model fitted to out-of-frame rearrangements, and checked the results against IGoR. In a later analysis, hypergeometric tests were used to score TCR-TCR, TCR-HLA and TCR-CMV co-occurrence, with a repertoire-size bias correction applied to TCR pairs. False discovery rates were estimated in a later analysis by permuting HLA or CMV assignments 20 times. In a later analysis, co-occurring TCRs were grouped using DBSCAN, and TCRdist sequence similarity was added for clustering within HLA-allele-positive subsets. Repertoires with fewer than 30,000 or more than 120,000 public chains were left out of co-occurrence clustering, as were a few repertoires with anomalous nucleotide sharing. As stored in TCRdb, this immuneACCESS dataset retains in-frame rearrangements with V and J assigned. A fraction of the clones does not appear; measured against another copy, unresolved V genes explain less than half of the discrepancy, and the remainder lacks a known reason. V and J calls and clone size are given by that table; D and trimming were obtained from the DNA. The sample table records about 90,000 clones; 65% to 85% of these occur just once. The ten largest account for under 20% of the sample.

Concerning this clone: What this receptor recognizes is not known. It has no much larger one-base neighbor in the sample; base qualities were not kept.

Here the chain combines TRBV29-1 and TRBJ2-7, with 7 middle bases fitting TRBD1. Specimen: PBMCs. This clonotype was sampled from a woman in her sixties in good health and CMV-seropositive. The CDR3 region: CSVVTGTVTYEQYF. The nucleotide sequence is TGCAGCGTCGTTACCGGGACAGTAACCTACGAGCAGTACTTC.